Listed here are 14 T cell receptor beta chains from one sample, sequenced in a study of monozygotic twins with inflammatory bowel disease. TCRdb re-called the 5' RACE reads and gives one entry per CDR3 protein, without DNA. Recorded here are approximately 380,000 distinct CDR3 sequences; the top ten clones represent around 2.6%. Sample: blood. These receptors were taken from a human donor with ulcerative colitis or Crohn's disease, or a healthy co-twin of an affected twin (not recorded which).

This chain uses TRBV15 with TRBJ2-5; the TCRdb call, TRBD1, lacks DNA for checking. The CDR3 has 17 amino acids. Germline V CDR1 and CDR2: LNHNV, YYDKDF (reference sequence). CDR3: CATSGARTGPPKETQYF.

The V call is TRBV6-5, the J call TRBJ2-7. The CDR3 covers 13 residues. Germline V gene sequence: CDR1 MNHEY, CDR2 SVGAGI. CDR3 in amino acids: CASSYEESYEQYF.

V and J are TRBV7-2 and TRBJ1-5; no DNA is available, so the TRBD1 call from TCRdb remains unchecked. The germline V gene has CDR1 SGHTA and CDR2 FQGNSA. The CDR3 runs to 15 residues. CDR3: CASSLEDSRNQPQHF.

V is TRBV9 and J is TRBJ2-7; without DNA, the TCRdb call of TRBD1 cannot be checked. CDR1 SGDLS and CDR2 YYNGEE come from the germline V gene. The CDR3 sequence is 16 residues long. CDR3 in amino acids: CASSVSQDRVPYEQYF.

CDR3 loop: CASSLGQARVGSGNTIYF. The J gene is TRBJ1-3, the V gene TRBV18; without DNA, the TCRdb call of TRBD1 cannot be checked. Germline CDR1 reads KGHSH; CDR2 reads LQKENI. CDR3 size: 18 residues. Complete variable domain (other parts from reference TRBV18 and TRBJ1-3): NAGVMQNPRHLVRRRGQEARLRCSPMKGHSHVYWYRQLPEEGLKFMVYLQKENIIDESGMPKERFSAEFPKEGPSILRIQQVVRGDSAAYFCASSLGQARVGSGNTIYFGEGSWLTVV.

This rearrangement joins TRBV7-2 to TRBJ2-5; without DNA, the TCRdb call of TRBD2 cannot be checked. The V gene's germline CDR1 is SGHTA and CDR2 FQGNSA. This CDR3 is 17 amino acids long. The CDR3 reads CASSYPSGLAGRETQYF.

CDR3: CASSLIQNSGNTIYF. The chain combines TRBV5-1 with TRBJ1-3. Germline CDR1 SGHRS, CDR2 YFSETQ. This CDR3 has 15 residues.

V is TRBV6-7 and J is TRBJ2-1. TRBV6-7 is treated as an ORF (open reading frame) with a function not yet certain. The CDR3 sequence is 16 residues long. The CDR3 is CASSYFTVGCINEQFF.

The chain uses TRBV9 and TRBJ2-7; as DNA is missing, the TRBD1 call by TCRdb cannot be tested. In germline, CDR1 is SGDLS, CDR2 YYNGEE. CDR3 length equals 15 residues. The chain's CDR3 is CASSVGGTGDNEQYF.

The gene calls are TRBV5-1 and TRBJ2-3; TCRdb reports TRBD2, a call that lacks DNA to check it against. Germline lookup yields CDR1 SGHRS and CDR2 YFSETQ. The CDR3 totals 16 residues. The CDR3 sequence: CASSASLAESTDTQYF.

The genes are TRBV18 and TRBJ2-3; the TCRdb D gene call, TRBD2, has no DNA to confirm it. This CDR3 region has 16 residues. Per germline, CDR1 KGHSH and CDR2 LQKENI. The CDR3 reads CASSPRLAGATDTQYF.

This rearrangement joins TRBV5-1 to TRBJ2-7; TCRdb gives TRBD2 as the D gene, but with no DNA this cannot be confirmed. In germline, CDR1 is SGHRS, CDR2 YFSETQ. The CDR3 sequence is 15 residues long. The CDR3 reads CASSLQGTTGYEQYF.

This chain connects TRBV6-2 or TRBV6-3 to TRBJ2-7; there is no DNA to check the TCRdb D call of TRBD1. The CDR3 spans 12 residues. Germline CDR1 is MNHEY and CDR2 is SVGEGT. CDR3 region: CASRQGGGEQYF.

The genes are TRBV6-1 and TRBJ2-7; TCRdb's D call of TRBD1 is untestable without DNA. CDR3 size: 14 residues. Germline CDR1 MNHNS, CDR2 SASEGT. CDR3: CASSAQGYLGEQYF.